These T cell receptor beta chains were read from a single sample in a study of blood T cell repertoires in COVID-19. TCRdb keeps only in-frame clones here, not all; method: immunoSEQ multiplex PCR. Of under 150,000 clones in the sample, 85% were seen once. The specimen was peripheral blood. These receptors were taken from a human donor in a cohort sampled during active COVID-19. Both conserved end residues are part of each CDR3. A D gene is named only where the DNA matches it firmly. Where a row states a size, it is once, few, many or the class of an expanded clone; other rows omit it.

j_gene | v_gene | abundance | d_gene | CDR3nt | CDR3aa
TRBJ1-3 | TRBV30 | . | TRBD1 | TGTGCCTGGAGGGCAGGACAGGGGAGCATATATTTT | CAWRAGQGSIYF
TRBJ2-1 | TRBV7-2 | . | TRBD2 | TGTGCCAGCAGCTTAGCAGGCCGGGAACTAGCGGGGGGGAAAAATGAGCAGTTCTTC | CASSLAGRELAGGKNEQFF
TRBJ2-3 | TRBV5-1 | . | TRBD1 | TGCGCCAGCAGCGGACAGGGGGGCGGCACAGATACGCAGTATTTT | CASSGQGGGTDTQYF
TRBJ1-1 | TRBV11-2 | . | . | TGTGCCAGCAGCTTAGACCCCCCGGGGATAAGCACTGAAGCTTTCTTT | CASSLDPPGISTEAFF
TRBJ2-1 | TRBV7-2 | . | TRBD1 | TGTGCCAGCAGCCCCCCAGGGACAGGCTACAATGAGCAGTTCTTC | CASSPPGTGYNEQFF
TRBJ2-2 | TRBV11-3 | . | . | TGTGCCAGCAGCCTCGTGGGGGGAGCCGGGGAGCTGTTTTTT | CASSLVGGAGELFF
TRBJ2-5 | TRBV5-8 | . | . | TGTGCCAGCAGCCTCGTCGAGGGCTACCAAGAGACCCAGTACTTC | CASSLVEGYQETQYF
TRBJ2-5 | TRBV3-1/TRBV3-2 | . | . | TGTGCCAGCAGCCAAGGAGAACCTCGGTACTTC | CASSQGEPRYF
TRBJ2-5 | TRBV9 | . | . | TGTGCCAGCAGCAGGGGGGGTTACCAAGAGACCCAGTACTTC | CASSRGGYQETQYF
TRBJ2-3 | TRBV24-1 | . | . | TGTGCCACCAGTGATTTGATGGGGGGAGATACGCAGTATTTT | CATSDLMGGDTQYF
TRBJ2-1 | TRBV11-3 | . | . | TGTGCCAGCAGCTTAGAGATGAGCGATGAGCAGTTCTTC | CASSLEMSDEQFF
TRBJ1-1 | TRBV11-3 | . | . | TGTGCCAGCAGCTTAGATGAGGTCACTGAAGCTTTCTTT | CASSLDEVTEAFF
TRBJ2-1 | TRBV5-6 | few | TRBD2 | TGTGCCAGCAGTTATGGGACTAGCGGGGGAAATGAGCAGTTCTTC | CASSYGTSGGNEQFF
TRBJ1-5 | TRBV4-1 | . | . | TGCGCCAGCAGCCACCGCATCCTCCATGAGCTTTATAGCAATCAGCCCCAGCATTTT | CASSHRILHELYSNQPQHF
TRBJ1-3 | TRBV9 | . | TRBD1 | TGTGCCAGCAGCATAACAGGGGTTCCGGCTGGAAACACCATATATTTT | CASSITGVPAGNTIYF
TRBJ1-5 | TRBV3-1/TRBV3-2 | . | TRBD1 | TGTGCCAGCAGCCAGGGACAGGGGACGTTTCAGCCCCAGCATTTT | CASSQGQGTFQPQHF
TRBJ1-2 | TRBV19 | . | TRBD1 | TGTGCCAGTAGTACCGACGAACGAGGGGGCCCCGCAGCTAACTATGGCTACACCTTC | CASSTDERGGPAANYGYTF
TRBJ1-3 | TRBV5-6 | . | . | TGTGCCAGCAGCTTGGGGCAGGGAAACACCATATATTTT | CASSLGQGNTIYF
TRBJ1-1 | TRBV7-9 | . | . | TGTGCCAGCAGCTTACTAGCCCCACGGGGCACTGAAGCTTTCTTT | CASSLLAPRGTEAFF
TRBJ1-2 | TRBV7-9 | . | . | TGTGCCAGCAGCCCCACCGGGAGCTATGGCTACACCTTC | CASSPTGSYGYTF
TRBJ1-1 | TRBV7-9 | . | . | TGTGCCAGCAGCTCCTTGGCCACGGGCACTGAAGCTTTCTTT | CASSSLATGTEAFF
TRBJ2-3 | TRBV5-6 | . | . | TGTGCCAGCAGCTTGCCCGGGGGCACAGATACGCAGTATTTT | CASSLPGGTDTQYF
TRBJ1-1 | TRBV9 | . | TRBD1 | TGTGCCAGCAGCGTAGCCCGGGACAGCTTGAACACTGAAGCTTTCTTT | CASSVARDSLNTEAFF
TRBJ1-2 | TRBV19 | . | TRBD1 | TGTGCCAGTAGTATGGCGGGACAGGGTAGAGGAGGCTACACCTTC | CASSMAGQGRGGYTF
TRBJ1-2 | TRBV5-1 | . | . | TGCGCCAGCAGCTTGGATGGCCTGGGCCTTAACTATGGCTACACCTTC | CASSLDGLGLNYGYTF
TRBJ1-3 | TRBV5-1 | . | . | TGCGCCAGCAGCTTGGAGCGGAGTAAAGGATCTGGAAACACCATATATTTT | CASSLERSKGSGNTIYF
TRBJ2-2 | TRBV7-9 | . | . | TGTGCCAGCAGCTTAAGGGGCACCGGGGAGCTGTTTTTT | CASSLRGTGELFF
TRBJ1-6 | TRBV6-6 | once | . | TGTGCCAGCAGCCCTGGGGGCCTAGATAATTCACCCCTCCACTTT | CASSPGGLDNSPLHF
TRBJ2-2 | TRBV29-1 | . | TRBD1 | TGCAGCGTACTGACAGGGGTTACCGGGGAGCTGTTTTTT | CSVLTGVTGELFF
TRBJ2-3 | TRBV7-6 | once | . | TGTGCCAGCAGCTTGGGGACGGGGGTTGCTAGCACAGATACGCAGTATTTT | CASSLGTGVASTDTQYF
TRBJ2-7 | TRBV6-6 | . | . | TGTGCCAGCAGTCTAAGCCCCCGGGACCCGGGGGCCTACGAGCAGTACTTC | CASSLSPRDPGAYEQYF
TRBJ2-7 | TRBV6-2/TRBV6-3 | . | . | TGTGCCAGCAGTTACTGGACAGCTCTTAACGAGCAGTACTTC | CASSYWTALNEQYF
TRBJ1-6 | TRBV5-1 | . | . | TGCGCCAGCAGCTTGGGTAGCTCCACCTATAATTCACCCCTCCACTTT | CASSLGSSTYNSPLHF
TRBJ2-5 | TRBV7-9 | . | TRBD2 | TGTGCCAGCAGCTTAGGCCCGGGGGGGGAGACCCAGTACTTC | CASSLGPGGETQYF